One and the same sample provided the 18 T cell receptor beta chains below, sequenced in a study of somatic mutations in cytotoxic T cells in rheumatoid arthritis. Measured with immunoSEQ multiplex PCR; TCRdb has only the in-frame clones, and not every one. The sample has roughly 10,000 clones, approximately 80% seen once. Source material: CD8+ T cells sorted from blood. Source of these receptors: an adult with rheumatoid arthritis.

CDR3 sequence (DNA): TGTGCCATCAGTGAGTCGATGGCGGGAGGAGCTTACAATGAGCAGTTCTTC. This translates into CAISESMAGGAYNEQFF. The chain has TRBV10-3 and TRBJ2-1; 8 bases agree with TRBD2. V lost 0 bases to trimming and J lost 4 bases; unmatched junction nucleotides: 8. The CDR3 runs to 17 residues. CDR1 and CDR2 (germline): ENHRY, SYGVKD.

The chain carries TRBV6-1 and TRBJ2-3; 7 bases fit TRBD2. V gave up 4 bases and J gave up 6 bases; unmatched junction bases: 7. CDR1 and CDR2 from the germline V gene are MNHNS and SASEGT. CDR3 length equals 14 residues. CDR3 bases: TGTGCCAGCAGTGCCCGACTAGCATTGGATACGCAGTATTTT. Amino acids: CASSARLALDTQYF.

This chain uses TRBV4-1 with TRBJ2-3, with D possibly TRBD2 on 6 matching bases. The germline gives CDR1 MGHRA, CDR2 YSYEKL. This CDR3 region has 18 residues. Trimming stripped 0 bases from V and 0 bases from J, with 16 bases between. The CDR3 DNA reads TGCGCCAGCAGCCAAGATTTGGGGACTCTGGCTAGCACAGATACGCAGTATTTT. Translation gives CASSQDLGTLASTDTQYF.

The chain links TRBV19 to TRBJ1-1; perhaps TRBD1 as D (5 bases). The CDR3 consists of 17 residues. Trimming removed 6 bases from V and 5 bases from J, with 25 bases in between. Germline assignment: CDR1 LNHDA and CDR2 SQIVND (reference sequence). CDR3 in amino acids: CASRTDEVGHRRTEAFF. As DNA, the CDR3 is TGTGCCAGTAGAACTGACGAGGTAGGACATCGGAGGACTGAAGCTTTCTTT.

The chain uses TRBV15 and TRBJ2-7; D gene ambiguous. Between the trimmed V and J ends, which lost 1 base and 2 bases, there was a span of 9 bases. CDR3 length equals 14 residues. Germline loops: CDR1 LNHNV, CDR2 YYDKDF (reference sequence). CDR3 amino acids: CATSRVGGPYEQYF. For the CDR3, the DNA is TGTGCCACCAGCAGAGTTGGCGGACCCTACGAGCAGTACTTC.

The genes are TRBV4-1 and TRBJ2-7; 9 bases agree with TRBD1. The ends lost 1 base at V and 1 base at J; junction bases unmatched: 5. The germline gives CDR1 MGHRA, CDR2 YSYEKL. The CDR3 runs 16 residues. The CDR3 loop reads CASSQVQGAESYEQYF. CDR3 bases: TGCGCCAGCAGCCAAGTACAGGGGGCCGAGTCCTACGAGCAGTACTTC.

The rearrangement uses TRBV7-9 and TRBJ1-5; D gene uncertain. Germline assignment: CDR1 SEHNR and CDR2 FQNEAQ (reference sequence). The CDR3 sequence is 13 residues long. V gave up 5 bases and J gave up 2 bases, with 7 bases separating them. This CDR3 reads CASSIGGNQPQHF. CDR3 coding DNA: TGTGCCAGCAGCATCGGGGGCAATCAGCCCCAGCATTTT.

The J gene is TRBJ2-7, the V gene TRBV11-2; D possibly matches TRBD1 or TRBD2 (7 bases each). The germline CDR1 and CDR2 sequences are SGHAT and FQNNGV. Trimming pared 0 bases from V and 7 bases from J, leaving 16 bases between. The CDR3 is made up of 15 amino acids. Here the CDR3 reads CASSLERSGTVEQYF. In DNA form, the CDR3 reads TGTGCCAGCAGCTTAGAGCGGAGCGGGACAGTAGAGCAGTACTTC.

This chain uses TRBV6-1 with TRBJ2-1, with TRBD2 matching over 8 bases. This CDR3 is 15 amino acids long. CDR1 MNHNS and CDR2 SASEGT come from the germline V gene. Trimming at V came to 0 bases and at J to 8 bases, leaving 6 bases not matched to a gene. CDR3 protein: CASSEALGLADEQFF. CDR3 bases: TGTGCCAGCAGTGAAGCGCTAGGACTAGCAGATGAGCAGTTCTTC.

This clone was counted a single time. The CDR3 nucleotides are TGTGCCAGCAGCCAAGTAAGTGGGTCCTACGAGCAGTACTTC. Protein product: CASSQVSGSYEQYF. V gene TRBV14 combines with J gene TRBJ2-7; unclear D gene. Trimming took 1 base from V and 1 from J, leaving 8 bases between them. CDR3 length: 14 amino acids. Germline V gene lookup returns CDR1 SGHDN and CDR2 FVKESK.

This sequence joins TRBV2 and TRBJ2-1, with unresolved D. Per the germline V gene, CDR1 is SNHLY and CDR2 is FYNNEI. V lost 4 bases and J 12 bases, leaving 10 bases between the germline ends. The CDR3 is 11 residues long. For the CDR3, the DNA is TGTGCCAGCAGTGTTGACGGCGGGCAGTTCTTC. Protein product: CASSVDGGQFF. Full variable domain (rest looked up from reference TRBV2 and TRBJ2-1): EPEVTQTPSHQVTQMGQEVILRCVPISNHLYFYWYRQILGQKVEFLVSFYNNEISEKSEIFDDQFSVERPDGSNFTLKIRSTKLEDSAMYFCASSVDGGQFFGPGTRLTVL.

A single count supports this clone. Relative to the germline gene, one junction end is altered; a read error may explain this. The chain employs TRBV7-9 and TRBJ2-5; the match to TRBD2 covers 12 bases. Germline V gene sequence: CDR1 SEHNR, CDR2 FQNEAQ (reference sequence). This CDR3 contains 14 residues. The CDR3: CASSLAGGRETQYF. The CDR3 DNA is TGTGCCAGCAGCCTAGCGGGAGGGCGAGAGACCCAGTACTTC.

V and J are TRBV2 and TRBJ2-3, with D perhaps TRBD1 or TRBD2 (5 bases each). This CDR3 is built from 15 residues. Germline loops: CDR1 SNHLY, CDR2 FYNNEI. V lost 5 bases to trimming and J lost 7 bases, with 19 bases between them. The CDR3 spells CASSPRTGPDYTQYF. As DNA, the CDR3 is TGTGCCAGCAGTCCGAGGACGGGGCCCGATTATACGCAGTATTTT.

Notes on this clone: The junction departs from the called germline gene at one end, perhaps through a read error. The V gene is TRBV30, the J gene TRBJ1-6; no definite D call. The germline V gene encodes CDR1 GTSNPN and CDR2 SVGIG (reference sequence). The CDR3 is 14 residues long. The CDR3 nucleotides are TGTGCCTGGAGTGTATCATTCCGGGCAGGACTCCTGAACTTT. The encoded protein is CAWSVSFRAGLLNF.

The chain links TRBV5-1 to TRBJ1-3; no reliable D call. The CDR3 has 16 amino acids. Trimming took 1 base from V and 0 from J, leaving 11 bases between them. The germline V gene has CDR1 SGHRS and CDR2 YFSETQ. CDR3 in amino acids: CASSLSPGSSGNTIYF. The CDR3 DNA reads TGCGCCAGCAGCTTGTCCCCGGGGAGCTCTGGAAACACCATATATTTT.

This chain uses TRBV9 with TRBJ2-1; the D call may be TRBD1 or TRBD2 (5 bases each). The germline gives CDR1 SGDLS, CDR2 YYNGEE. The CDR3 contains 11 residues. V lost 3 bases, J lost 12 bases, and 10 bases lay in between. In DNA form, the CDR3 reads TGTGCCAGCAGCGGAGGGGTCGGGCAGTTCTTC. It translates to CASSGGVGQFF.

The rearrangement links TRBV2 to TRBJ2-2; 10 bases match TRBD1. The CDR3 is made up of 15 amino acids. Trimming took 3 bases from V and 7 from J; bases not matched to a gene: 5. The germline gives CDR1 SNHLY, CDR2 FYNNEI. The CDR3 DNA sequence: TGTGCCAGCAGTGATCGGGGACAGGGGAACGGGGAGCTGTTTTTT. Its protein is CASSDRGQGNGELFF.

The V and J genes are TRBV6-1 and TRBJ1-1, with TRBD1 matching 7 bases. The ends lost 2 bases at V and 5 bases at J; junction bases unmatched: 2. In germline, CDR1 is MNHNS, CDR2 SASEGT. The CDR3 has 13 residues. The CDR3 spells CASSELRGTEAFF. In nucleotides, the CDR3 is TGTGCCAGCAGTGAACTCAGGGGGACTGAAGCTTTCTTT.